The text below deals with one T cell receptor (beta chain). V shed 6 bases and J 14 bases; nucleotides not matched to a gene: 8. Germline values: CDR1 MNHNY, CDR2 SVGAGI (reference sequence). CDR3 length: 12 amino acids. The record originates from a study of technical replicates of blood from several donors. The data were produced by immunoSEQ multiplex PCR, yet TCRdb's version contains in-frame clones alone and is incomplete. This sample has approximately 12,000 clones, with around 92% found just once. This TCR was sampled from a human donor in good health. The sample consisted of PBMCs. The chain combines TRBV6-6 with TRBJ2-1; TRBD1 matches 9 bases. DNA for the CDR3: TGTGCCAGCAGGGAGGGGACAGGGACCAAGTTCTTC. It codes for CASREGTGTKFF.